This T cell receptor beta chain appears in the sequencing data of a study of T-cell reconstitution after alpha-beta-depleted transplantation in children. General study points: Several hundred expanded graft clones reportedly were the source of alpha-beta T cells about two months after transplant. Newly produced T cells mostly accounted for T-cell counts and diversity one year post-transplant.

There are 12 residues in the CDR3. Trimming cost V 6 bases and J 11 bases, with 11 bases left between them. Unique molecular identifiers were incorporated into the prepared TCRbeta library. TCRdb reanalysed the PCR reads using MiXCR and keeps one entry per CDR3 protein. The repertoire holds around 700,000 distinct CDR3 sequences, approximately 14% seen once, with 0.65% to 0.9% in the top ten. This clonotype was seen at least ten times. The antigen is not known. V usage is TRBV12-3 or TRBV12-4 and J usage is TRBJ1-6; D is uncertain. The sample here was PBMCs, taken before TCRalphabeta/CD19-depleted stem cell transplant. This clonotype was obtained from a girl aged 2-15 years with congenital amegakaryocytic thrombocytopenia, due to receive a stem cell transplant. CDR3: CASSERLAPLHF. The CDR3 DNA reads as TGTGCCAGCAGCGAACGACTGGCACCCCTCCACTTT.